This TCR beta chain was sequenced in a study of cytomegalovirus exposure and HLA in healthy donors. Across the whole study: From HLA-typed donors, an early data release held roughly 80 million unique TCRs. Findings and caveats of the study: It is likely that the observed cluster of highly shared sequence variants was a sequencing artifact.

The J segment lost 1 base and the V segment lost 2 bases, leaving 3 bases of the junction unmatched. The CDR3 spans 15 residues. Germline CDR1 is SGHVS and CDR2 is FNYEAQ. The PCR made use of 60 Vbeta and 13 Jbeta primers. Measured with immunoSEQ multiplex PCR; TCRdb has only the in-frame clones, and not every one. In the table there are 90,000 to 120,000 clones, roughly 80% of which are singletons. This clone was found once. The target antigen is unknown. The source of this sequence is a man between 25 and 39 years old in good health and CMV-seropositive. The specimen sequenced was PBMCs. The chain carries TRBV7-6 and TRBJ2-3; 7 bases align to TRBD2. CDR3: CASSLSAGGTDTQYF. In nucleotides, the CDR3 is TGTGCCAGCAGCTTAAGTGCGGGGGGCACAGATACGCAGTATTTT.